The clone carrying this TCR beta chain showed up just a few times. As yet, its antigen is unknown. MiXCR was run by TCRdb on the 5' RACE reads, yielding one entry per CDR3 protein. Of over 90,000 distinct CDR3 sequences in the sample, less than 14% were seen once. Time point defined: longitudinal time-point 3. The data were taken from a study of neurological immune-mediated disorders. Study-level results: Expanded clones shared no identical CDR3 amino acid sequences across subjects, which suggested private TCR-beta repertoires in all groups. The greatest degree of TCR clonal expansion was observed in HTLV-1-associated myelopathy, with the lowest in multiple sclerosis, below that of healthy controls.

The CDR3 has 15 amino acids. V lost 1 base to trimming and J lost 6 bases, with 14 bases between them. Germline V gives CDR1 SGHRS, CDR2 YFSETQ. Material for sequencing was PBMCs. The chain combines TRBV5-1 with TRBJ2-1, with D hard to call. This clonotype originated in a female donor with HTLV-1-associated myelopathy (HAM/TSP). The CDR3 loop is CASSLFQVSGNEQFF. CDR3 DNA: TGCGCCAGCAGCTTGTTTCAGGTCTCAGGCAATGAGCAGTTCTTC.